The T cell receptor (beta chain) under discussion was sequenced for a study of blood T cell repertoires in COVID-19. As for the study in general: PBMCs, B-cell-depleted T cells, or T cells were the source of the cDNA or gDNA that made up the material.

Study processing details: Amplification with reference gene primers provided the estimates of nucleated cell counts. Some clones are missing from TCRdb's copy, which holds only in-frame ones; the method was immunoSEQ multiplex PCR. V and J calls and clone size follow that table, whereas D and trimming were derived from the DNA. The sample includes 57,000 or so clones, 76% of them seen just once. The CDR3 contains 13 residues. Germline CDR1 and CDR2: SGDLS and YYNGEE. V lost 3 bases to trimming and J lost 9 bases; unmatched junction nucleotides: 2. The source of this sequence is a man aged 50-60 years with active or convalescent COVID-19. V and J are TRBV9 and TRBJ1-6; 8 bases map to TRBD1. Sequencing used peripheral blood. In nucleotides, the CDR3 is TGTGCCAGCAGCGCCGACAGGGGTTCACCCCTCCACTTT. This encodes CASSADRGSPLHF. Full variable domain (missing parts from reference TRBV9 and TRBJ1-6): DSGVTQTPKHLITATGQRVTLRCSPRSGDLSVYWYQQSLDQGLQFLIQYYNGEERAKGNILERFSAQQFPDLHSELNLSSLELGDSALYFCASSADRGSPLHFGNGTRLTVT.